These T cell receptor beta chains were read from a single sample in a study of technical replicates of blood from a handful of donors. Sequencing was performed with immunoSEQ multiplex PCR; in TCRdb, only in-frame clones are kept and a portion is missing. The repertoire includes around 76,000 clones, approximately 98% of them detected once, and roughly 0.2% sits in the top ten. Material for sequencing was T cells isolated from PBMCs. The receptor set was obtained from a human donor in good health. Each CDR3 is given without its conserved first and last residue. Fields, in order: V gene, clone size, CDR3 protein. Not every row has a clone size; where given, it reads once, few, many or a size class.

v_gene: TRBV4-1; abundance: .; CDR3aa: ASSDIQTSGATDTQY
v_gene: TRBV27; abundance: once; CDR3aa: ASSFSTGELF
v_gene: TRBV2; abundance: .; CDR3aa: ASKDQGLNTEAF
v_gene: TRBV4-1; abundance: .; CDR3aa: ASSPYRGIGTEAF
v_gene: TRBV7-8; abundance: .; CDR3aa: ASSLGTSEPGEQF
v_gene: TRBV7-8; abundance: .; CDR3aa: ASSQRLTGFVYGYT
v_gene: TRBV2; abundance: .; CDR3aa: ASTLAPGLSYNEQF
v_gene: TRBV4-1; abundance: .; CDR3aa: ASSQHRFERLGSSYEQY
v_gene: TRBV4-1; abundance: .; CDR3aa: ASYLGGSSTDTQY
v_gene: TRBV6-5; abundance: .; CDR3aa: ASSYSGDSYEQY
v_gene: TRBV29-1; abundance: .; CDR3aa: SVGKGQGYNEQF
v_gene: TRBV15; abundance: .; CDR3aa: ATSRDLQFNEKLF
v_gene: TRBV30; abundance: .; CDR3aa: AWRASSYNEQF
v_gene: TRBV29-1; abundance: .; CDR3aa: SVVGQGHNEQF
v_gene: TRBV29-1; abundance: .; CDR3aa: SVQGGGEAF
v_gene: TRBV7-9; abundance: .; CDR3aa: ASSLASGLETQY
v_gene: TRBV6-4; abundance: .; CDR3aa: ARYRRRTEAF
v_gene: TRBV28; abundance: .; CDR3aa: ASSFSRRESNEQF
v_gene: TRBV4-1; abundance: once; CDR3aa: ASSQGTGRTGRLQDEQF
v_gene: TRBV6-5; abundance: .; CDR3aa: ASSPTPGGVQTQY
v_gene: TRBV19; abundance: .; CDR3aa: ASSIWGRADEKLF
v_gene: TRBV2; abundance: .; CDR3aa: ASISGTGELF
v_gene: TRBV6-5; abundance: .; CDR3aa: ASSAGVEQY
v_gene: TRBV5-6; abundance: .; CDR3aa: ASSLQGSAQY
v_gene: TRBV7-2; abundance: .; CDR3aa: ASSPAPGNEQF
v_gene: TRBV28; abundance: once; CDR3aa: ASRPLDRYEQY
v_gene: TRBV4-2; abundance: once; CDR3aa: ASSQDLGGGEQY
v_gene: TRBV5-4; abundance: .; CDR3aa: ASSWDRGAYEQY
v_gene: TRBV27; abundance: .; CDR3aa: ASSLREGYEQY
v_gene: TRBV5-4; abundance: .; CDR3aa: ASSLGENTEAF
v_gene: TRBV18; abundance: .; CDR3aa: ASSLRQGTDTQY
v_gene: TRBV6-4; abundance: .; CDR3aa: ASSATGMNTEAF
v_gene: TRBV7-4; abundance: .; CDR3aa: ASSWDCGAEQY
v_gene: TRBV10-3; abundance: .; CDR3aa: AISESNLNNEQF
v_gene: TRBV9; abundance: .; CDR3aa: ASSQTGKDTQY
v_gene: TRBV5-8; abundance: .; CDR3aa: ATEGFPGLYSGTQY
v_gene: TRBV6-4; abundance: .; CDR3aa: ASRPQPGEADTQY